The entry that follows covers one TCR beta chain sequence. Assay used: immunoSEQ multiplex PCR; TCRdb lists only in-frame clones, some missing. Here the sample spans 35,000 to 50,000 clones, more than 80% being singletons. CDR1 and CDR2 from the germline V gene are SGHNT and YYREEE (reference sequence). The CDR3 loop spans 16 amino acids. V was pared by 2 bases and J by 0 bases, with 5 bases of the junction left unmatched. The record originates from a study of blood T cell repertoires in COVID-19. At the level of the study: Acute-phase and convalescent COVID-19 samples originated in the United States, Italy and Spain.

The sequencing input was peripheral blood. The receptor was isolated from a man aged 55 to 69 with acute or convalescent COVID-19. The V gene is TRBV5-4, the J gene TRBJ2-3; 8 bases are shared with TRBD2. CDR3 DNA sequence: TGTGCCAGCAGCTTTCGGGGGGGGGCTAGCACAGATACGCAGTATTTT. Its protein is CASSFRGGASTDTQYF.